Shown below are 11 T cell receptor beta chains from a single sample sequenced in a study of radiotherapy plus CTLA-4 blockade in lung cancer. Data came from immunoSEQ multiplex PCR; TCRdb stores just in-frame clones and leaves some out. The sample lists about 25,000 clones, around 66% occurring once. The specimen comprised peripheral blood, sampled from a patient treated with radiotherapy plus ipilimumab. The origin of the receptors is a human donor with non-small cell lung cancer who had stable disease on radiotherapy plus ipilimumab.

In DNA form, the CDR3 reads TGTGCCAGCACCTTAGGGAGCGGGAGCCTGAACGAAGCTTTCTTT. This codes for CASTLGSGSLNEAFF. The J gene is TRBJ1-1, the V gene TRBV5-6, with D uncertain. The V end was cut by 6 bases, the J end by 8 bases, with 23 bases between. There are 15 residues in the CDR3. Germline V gene sequence: CDR1 SGHDT, CDR2 YYEEEE.

The CDR3 coding sequence is TGTGCCAGCAGTTATGTTGAGGCGAGGACTGAAGCTTTCTTT. This sequence encodes CASSYVEARTEAFF. The chain combines TRBV6-6 with TRBJ1-1, with D unresolved. V shed 3 bases and J shed 5 bases, with 13 bases lying between them. Germline-derived CDR1 and CDR2 are MNHNY and SVGAGI (reference sequence). There are 14 residues in the CDR3.

The gene calls are TRBV28 and TRBJ2-7; TRBD1 might be the D (5 bases). The CDR3 is made up of 10 amino acids. Looked up from germline, CDR1 is MDHEN and CDR2 is SYDVKM. As DNA, the CDR3 is TGTGTTACAGGCACCTACGAGCAGTACTTC. Residues: CVTGTYEQYF.

This rearrangement joins TRBV6-6 to TRBJ1-5; TRBD1 is a possible D gene (5 bases). The CDR3 has 13 residues. Germline CDR1 is MNHNY and CDR2 is SVGAGI (reference sequence). The V end was cut by 5 bases, the J end by 8 bases, with 13 bases between. This CDR3 reads CASSSRAGEPQHF. In nucleotides, the CDR3 is TGTGCCAGCAGTAGTAGGGCGGGGGAGCCCCAGCATTTT.

The V gene is TRBV5-1, the J gene TRBJ2-2, with TRBD1 matching over 8 bases. The CDR3 totals 15 residues. Germline CDR1 is SGHRS and CDR2 is YFSETQ. Germline trimming cut 2 bases from V and 0 bases from J; bases unmatched to any gene: 0. The CDR3 DNA reads TGCGCCAGCAGCTTACAGGGGGCGAACACCGGGGAGCTGTTTTTT. Translation gives CASSLQGANTGELFF.

The chain uses TRBV27 and TRBJ2-1; TRBD2 aligns across 8 bases. Germline lookup yields CDR1 MNHEY and CDR2 SMNVEV (reference sequence). The CDR3 loop spans 18 amino acids. The junction had 16 bases not matched to a gene; V was cut back by 3 bases and J by 6 bases. For the CDR3, the DNA is TGTGCCAGCAGTTTTAGAAGCGGGAGTGCCAGGCGGGGCAATGAGCAGTTCTTC. Translated, it gives CASSFRSGSARRGNEQFF.

The gene calls are TRBV6-5 and TRBJ1-5; D uncertain. The CDR3 contains 15 residues. Germline loops: CDR1 MNHEY, CDR2 SVGAGI. V lost 6 bases to trimming and J lost 0 bases, with 12 bases between them. CDR3 nucleotide sequence: TGTGCCAGCAGGAGAGAAAGAAATAGCAATCAGCCCCAGCATTTT. It yields the protein CASRRERNSNQPQHF.

The CDR3 region has the DNA TGCAGCGTGGAACGACAGGGGGAGTTTTCAGATACGCAGTATTTT. Translated, it gives CSVERQGEFSDTQYF. The chain combines TRBV29-1 with TRBJ2-3, with TRBD1 matching 9 bases. This CDR3 has 15 residues. Germline V gene lookup returns CDR1 SQVTM and CDR2 ANQGSEA. Trimming at V came to 6 bases and at J to 4 bases, leaving 11 bases not matched to a gene.

The chain is built from TRBV5-8 and TRBJ2-5; TRBD2 agrees at 8 bases. J gave up 4 bases and V 6 bases, and 11 bases lay outside the gene matches. The CDR3 totals 15 residues. Germline V gene lookup returns CDR1 SGHTS and CDR2 YDEGEE. CDR3 sequence (DNA): TGTGCCAGCAATCCACAGGTAGCGGGAATAGAGACCCAGTACTTC. It codes for CASNPQVAGIETQYF.

V and J are TRBV2 and TRBJ1-1; tentatively, D is TRBD1 (5 bases). The CDR3 is made up of 14 amino acids. Germline V CDR1 and CDR2: SNHLY, FYNNEI. With 4 bases removed from V and 10 bases from J, the gap between germline ends came to 19 bases. CDR3 nucleotides: TGTGCCAGCAGTGTAGTGGACCGCCGTGGGGGAGCTTTCTTT. Translating gives CASSVVDRRGGAFF.

In DNA form, the CDR3 reads TGTGCCAGCACTGCCGACAGGGGAACCTACAATGAGCAGTTCTTC. Translating it yields CASTADRGTYNEQFF. The chain uses TRBV6-5 and TRBJ2-1; the match to TRBD1 covers 8 bases. The CDR3 length is 15 residues. The V gene's germline CDR1 is MNHEY and CDR2 SVGAGI. The junction had 7 bases not matched to a gene; V was cut back by 7 bases and J by 2 bases.